This T cell receptor (beta chain) was identified in a study of blood T cell repertoires in COVID-19. Study in general: Some COVID-19 samples were acute and others convalescent; all came from the United States, Italy and Spain. PBMCs, B-cell-depleted T cells, or T cells provided the cDNA or gDNA that made up the material.

In assigning cohorts, the study relied on participant-reported clinical history. V lost 5 bases to trimming and J lost 1 base, with 14 bases between them. The CDR3 is 15 amino acids. CDR1 is LNHDA, CDR2 SQIVND, per germline (reference sequence). As handled by the study authors: Amplification from reference gene primers served as the basis for estimated nucleated cell counts. Using immunoSEQ multiplex PCR, the repertoire was profiled, and TCRdb retains in-frame clones only, with some absent. Clone size and V and J calls were adopted from that table, with D and trimming inferred from the DNA. The sample yields 150,000 to 200,000 clones, 76% seen once.

The sample consisted of PBMCs or T cells enriched from blood (not recorded which). The receptor's source is a woman between 45 and 60 years old with acute COVID-19. This sequence joins TRBV19 and TRBJ1-1; D is ambiguous. For the CDR3, the DNA is TGTGCCAGTAGTGCCCGGGGAGTGGGGAACACTGAAGCTTTCTTT. Translated, it gives CASSARGVGNTEAFF.